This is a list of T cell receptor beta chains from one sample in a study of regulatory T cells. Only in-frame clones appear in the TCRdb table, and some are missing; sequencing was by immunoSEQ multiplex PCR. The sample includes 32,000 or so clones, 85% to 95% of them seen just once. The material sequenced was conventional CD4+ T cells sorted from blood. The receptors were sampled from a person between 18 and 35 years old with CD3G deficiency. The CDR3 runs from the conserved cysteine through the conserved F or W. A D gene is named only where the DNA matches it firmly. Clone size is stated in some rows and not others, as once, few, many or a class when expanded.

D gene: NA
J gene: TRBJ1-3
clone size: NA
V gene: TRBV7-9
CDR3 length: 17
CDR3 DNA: TGTGCCAGCAGCCCCAGGGACCGGGGTTTAACGGGAAACACCATATATTTT
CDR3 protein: CASSPRDRGLTGNTIYF

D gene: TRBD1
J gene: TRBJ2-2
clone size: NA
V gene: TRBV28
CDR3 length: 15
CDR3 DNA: TGTGCCAGCTCTTCTTGGGGACAGGGCACCGGGGAGCTGTTTTTT
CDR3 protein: CASSSWGQGTGELFF

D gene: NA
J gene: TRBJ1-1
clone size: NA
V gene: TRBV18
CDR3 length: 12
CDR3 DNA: TGTGCCAGCTCACACCCAAACACTGAAGCTTTCTTT
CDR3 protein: CASSHPNTEAFF

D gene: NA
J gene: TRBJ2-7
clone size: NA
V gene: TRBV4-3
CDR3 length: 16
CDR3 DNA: TGCGCCAGCAGCCAAGATCGTGGGACACGAGTTTACGAGCAGTACTTC
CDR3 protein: CASSQDRGTRVYEQYF

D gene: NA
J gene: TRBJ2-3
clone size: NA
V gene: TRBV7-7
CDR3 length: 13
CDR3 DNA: TGTGCCAGCAGCCCGGGTAGCGCAGATACGCAGTATTTT
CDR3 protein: CASSPGSADTQYF

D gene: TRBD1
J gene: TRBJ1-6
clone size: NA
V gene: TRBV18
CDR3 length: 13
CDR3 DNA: TGTGCCAGCTCGCGAACAGGGGATTCACCCCTCCACTTT
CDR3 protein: CASSRTGDSPLHF

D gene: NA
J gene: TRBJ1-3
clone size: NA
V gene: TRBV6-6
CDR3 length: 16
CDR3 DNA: TGTGCCAGCAGTTCTTCCGGCCCCCGCTCTGGAAACACCATATATTTT
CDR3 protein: CASSSSGPRSGNTIYF

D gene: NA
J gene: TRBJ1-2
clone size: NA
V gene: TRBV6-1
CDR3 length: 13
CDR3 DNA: TGTGCCAGCAGTGAATCAAGGGGATATGGCTACACCTTC
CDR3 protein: CASSESRGYGYTF

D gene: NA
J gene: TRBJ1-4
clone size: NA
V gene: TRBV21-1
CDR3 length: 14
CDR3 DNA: TGTGCCAGCAGCATTCTACAGGCCGATGAAAAACTGTTTTTT
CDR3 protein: CASSILQADEKLFF

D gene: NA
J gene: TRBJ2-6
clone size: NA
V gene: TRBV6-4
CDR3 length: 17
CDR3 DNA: TGTGCCAGCAGTGCCTCACCAGGATCTTCTGGGGCCAACGTCCTGACTTTC
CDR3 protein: CASSASPGSSGANVLTF

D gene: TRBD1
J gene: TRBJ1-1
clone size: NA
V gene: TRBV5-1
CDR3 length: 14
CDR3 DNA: TGCGCCAGCAGCCCGGGGGACAGGAACACTGAAGCTTTCTTT
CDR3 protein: CASSPGDRNTEAFF

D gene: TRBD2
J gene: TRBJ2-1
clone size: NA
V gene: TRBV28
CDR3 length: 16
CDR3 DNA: TGTGCCAGCAGTTCGGCAGCGGGGGCGAGGCCCAATGAGCAGTTCTTC
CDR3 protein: CASSSAAGARPNEQFF

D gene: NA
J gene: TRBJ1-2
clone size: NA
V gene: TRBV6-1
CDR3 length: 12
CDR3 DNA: TGTGCCAGCAGTGAGACGACCGGAAGCTACACCTTC
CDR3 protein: CASSETTGSYTF

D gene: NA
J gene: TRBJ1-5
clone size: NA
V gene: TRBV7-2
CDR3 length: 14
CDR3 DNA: TGTGCCAGCAGCTTGGTTGGGAGAGGTCAGCCCCAGCATTTT
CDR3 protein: CASSLVGRGQPQHF

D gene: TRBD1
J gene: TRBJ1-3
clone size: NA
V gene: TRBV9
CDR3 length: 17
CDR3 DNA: TGTGCCAGCAGCGTAGCTAAGGGACAGAGCTCTGGAAACACCATATATTTT
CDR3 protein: CASSVAKGQSSGNTIYF

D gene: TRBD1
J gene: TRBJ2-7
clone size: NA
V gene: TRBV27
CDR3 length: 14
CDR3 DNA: TGTGCCAGCAGTTTGAACAGGGGGCCGTACGAGCAGTACTTC
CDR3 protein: CASSLNRGPYEQYF

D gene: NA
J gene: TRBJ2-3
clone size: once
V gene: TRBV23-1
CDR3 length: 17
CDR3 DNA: TGCGCCAGCAGTCAAACGCCAGCCCAGCGGGGCACAGATACGCAGTATTTT
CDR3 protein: CASSQTPAQRGTDTQYF

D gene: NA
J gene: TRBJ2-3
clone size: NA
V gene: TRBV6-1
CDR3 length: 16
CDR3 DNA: TGTGCCAGCAGTGAGGGGACTCTCCCCCCTCTCGATACGCAGTATTTT
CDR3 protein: CASSEGTLPPLDTQYF

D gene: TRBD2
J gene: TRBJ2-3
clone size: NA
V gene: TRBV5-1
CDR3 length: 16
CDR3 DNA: TGCGCCAGCAGCTTGGGAGCGGGAGGGCCCTTCGATACGCAGTATTTT
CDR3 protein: CASSLGAGGPFDTQYF

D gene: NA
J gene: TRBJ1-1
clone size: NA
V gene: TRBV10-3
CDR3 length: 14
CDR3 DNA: TGTGCCATCAGTGAGTCGATGGGGAACACTGAAGCTTTCTTT
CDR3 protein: CAISESMGNTEAFF

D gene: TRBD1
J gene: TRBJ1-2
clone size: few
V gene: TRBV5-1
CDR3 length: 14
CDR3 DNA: TGCGCCAGCAGCTCCGGACAGGCCCAGTATGGCTACACCTTC
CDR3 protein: CASSSGQAQYGYTF

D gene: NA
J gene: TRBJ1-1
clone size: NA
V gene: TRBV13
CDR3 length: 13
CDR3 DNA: TGTGCCAGCAGCTTAGCCCCCCACACTGAAGCTTTCTTT
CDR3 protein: CASSLAPHTEAFF